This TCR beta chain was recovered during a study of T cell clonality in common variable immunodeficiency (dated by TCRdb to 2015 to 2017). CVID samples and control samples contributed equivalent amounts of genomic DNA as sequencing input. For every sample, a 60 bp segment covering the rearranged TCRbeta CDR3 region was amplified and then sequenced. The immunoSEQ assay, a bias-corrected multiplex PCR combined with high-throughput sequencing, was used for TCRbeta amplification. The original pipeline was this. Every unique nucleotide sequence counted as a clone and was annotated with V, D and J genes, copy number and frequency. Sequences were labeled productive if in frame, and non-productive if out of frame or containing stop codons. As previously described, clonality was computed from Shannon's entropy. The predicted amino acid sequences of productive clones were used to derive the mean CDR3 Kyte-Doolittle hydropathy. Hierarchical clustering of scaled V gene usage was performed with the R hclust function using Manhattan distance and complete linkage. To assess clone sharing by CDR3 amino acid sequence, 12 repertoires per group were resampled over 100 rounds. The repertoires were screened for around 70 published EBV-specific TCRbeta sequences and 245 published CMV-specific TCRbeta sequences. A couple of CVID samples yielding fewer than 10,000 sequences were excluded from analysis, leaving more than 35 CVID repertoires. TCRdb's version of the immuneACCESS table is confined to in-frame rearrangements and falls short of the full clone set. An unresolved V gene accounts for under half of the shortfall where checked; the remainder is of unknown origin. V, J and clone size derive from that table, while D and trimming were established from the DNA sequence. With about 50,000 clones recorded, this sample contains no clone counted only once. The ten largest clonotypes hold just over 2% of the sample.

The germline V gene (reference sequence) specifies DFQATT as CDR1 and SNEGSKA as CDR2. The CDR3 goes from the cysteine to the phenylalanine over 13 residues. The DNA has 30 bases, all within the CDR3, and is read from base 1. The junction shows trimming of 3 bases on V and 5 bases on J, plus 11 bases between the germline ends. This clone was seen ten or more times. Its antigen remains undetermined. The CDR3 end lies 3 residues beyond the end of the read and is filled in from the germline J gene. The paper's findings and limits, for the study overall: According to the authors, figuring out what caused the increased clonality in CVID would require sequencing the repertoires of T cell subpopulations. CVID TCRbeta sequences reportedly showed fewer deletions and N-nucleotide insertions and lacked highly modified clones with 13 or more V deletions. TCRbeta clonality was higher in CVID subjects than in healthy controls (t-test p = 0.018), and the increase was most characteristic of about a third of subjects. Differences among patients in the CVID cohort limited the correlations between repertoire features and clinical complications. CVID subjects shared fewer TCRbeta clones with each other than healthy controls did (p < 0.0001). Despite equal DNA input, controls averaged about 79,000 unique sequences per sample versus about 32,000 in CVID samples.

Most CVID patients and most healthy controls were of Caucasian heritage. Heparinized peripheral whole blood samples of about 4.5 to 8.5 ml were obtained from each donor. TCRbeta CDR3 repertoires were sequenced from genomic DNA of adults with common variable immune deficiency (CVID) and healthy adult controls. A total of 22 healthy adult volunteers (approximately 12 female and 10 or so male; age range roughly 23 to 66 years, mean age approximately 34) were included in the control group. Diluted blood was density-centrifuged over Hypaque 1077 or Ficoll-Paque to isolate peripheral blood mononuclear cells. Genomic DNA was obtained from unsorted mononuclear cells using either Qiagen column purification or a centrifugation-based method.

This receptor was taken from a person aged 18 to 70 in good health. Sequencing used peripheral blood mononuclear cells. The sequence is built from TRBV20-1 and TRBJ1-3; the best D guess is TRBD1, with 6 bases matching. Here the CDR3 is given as CSASKGQRNTIYF. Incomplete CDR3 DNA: TGCAGTGCTAGTAAGGGACAACGAAACACC.